A selection of T cell receptor beta chains follows, all from one sample in a study of T cells in Graves' hyperthyroidism and ophthalmopathy. TCRdb redid the calling of the multiplex PCR reads with MiXCR, one entry per CDR3 protein. The sample shows 280,000 or so distinct CDR3 sequences, around 15% of them seen only once. The sequenced material came from blood. The receptors were sampled from a woman in her forties or fifties with Graves' hyperthyroidism that later progressed to Graves' ophthalmopathy. Each CDR3 is given with its conserved first and last residue.

v_call	j_call	cdr3_aa
TRBV11-2	TRBJ1-1	CASSLAVLNTEAFF
TRBV6-1	TRBJ2-1	CASTDPDRNEQFF
TRBV5-1	TRBJ1-2	CASSFVGGNPGYTF
TRBV2	TRBJ2-3	CASSGRGFTDTQYF
TRBV29-1	TRBJ1-5	CSVGGRRAGQPQHF
TRBV20-1	TRBJ1-2	CSARVGDGYGYTF
TRBV3-1	TRBJ2-7	CASSQEQTFRVPYEQYF
TRBV3-1	TRBJ2-7	CASSQAYEQYF
TRBV18	TRBJ2-2	CASSPIQGRNTGELFF
TRBV28	TRBJ1-2	CASGTGFGYGYTF
TRBV3-1	TRBJ1-5	CASSQSRDRWSNQPQHF
TRBV7-2	TRBJ1-5	CASSLTIGVTQHF
TRBV4-1	TRBJ1-1	CASSHSYLNTEAFF
TRBV2	TRBJ2-7	CASREDKPYEQYF
TRBV20-1	TRBJ2-1	CSARDGRANPSYNEQFF